This TCR beta chain originates from a study of CD8 T cells in ankylosing spondylitis. This clonotype was observed a few times. Its specificity is unknown. Quantitative 5'-RACE was performed with molecular barcodes, and it yielded the TCR beta libraries. One entry per CDR3 protein results from TCRdb running MiXCR on the 5' RACE reads. This table holds just under 350,000 distinct CDR3 sequences, 14% to 15% found once. Findings and caveats of the study: Reactive arthritis synovial fluid and blood previously showed some of these motif variants.

Sequencing input: blood, either unsorted or a sorted T cell fraction (not recorded which). This sequence originates from a male donor with ankylosing spondylitis or in good health (not recorded which).

The chain's CDR3 is CSARGLLAGGSYEQYF. The CDR3 DNA sequence: TGCAGTGCTAGAGGCCTACTAGCGGGAGGCTCCTACGAGCAGTACTTC. V is TRBV20-1 and J is TRBJ2-7, with 12 bases lining up with TRBD2. This CDR3 has 16 amino acids. V lost 1 base and J lost 0; bases outside the gene matches: 4. Germline V gene data show CDR1 as DFQATT and CDR2 as SNEGSKA (reference sequence).